The T cell receptor beta chain under discussion was sequenced for a study of blood T cell repertoires in COVID-19 (dated by TCRdb to between 2020 and 2021). Looking at the study overall: Samples from collaborators originated in the United States, Italy and Spain and spanned both the acute and convalescent phases of COVID-19. The material from the prospective study consisted of cDNA or gDNA derived from T cells, B-cell-depleted T cells, or PBMCs. The dataset comprised deeply sampled blood TCRbeta repertoires from subjects exposed to, actively infected with, or recovered from COVID-19. The repertoires were made available in a free public database intended to serve as a resource for research on the immune response to SARS-CoV-2. The samples were drawn from the first 160 participants of the ongoing ImmuneRACE study and from 1,254 subjects provided by 6 global collaborators. A de-identified subject ID, COVID-19 status, age in years and sex were almost always included in the sample metadata. Where available, HLA class I and class II types were obtained from metadata supplied by the sample provider rather than from assay-based typing. General study outcomes and caveats: The quantity of clinical and demographic metadata differed by source and by participant and was supplied without curation.

TCRbeta CDR3 regions were amplified from genomic DNA by means of the immunoSEQ Assay, a bias-controlled multiplex PCR. The study's own analysis went as follows. Within the assay, amplification of reference gene primers was used to estimate how many nucleated cells each sample contained. To quantify the absolute abundance of each unique TCRbeta CDR3 rearrangement, sequence reads were collapsed and filtered. Productive Simpson clonality was computed per sample as the square root of Simpson's diversity index over productive rearrangements. TCRdb's version of the immuneACCESS table is confined to in-frame rearrangements and falls short of the full clone set. An unresolved V gene accounts for under half of the shortfall where checked; the remainder is of unknown origin. V, J and clone size are those of that table, while D and trimming were read from the DNA. The sample table shows tens of thousands of clones, and approximately 90% are seen once. The top ten clones comprise approximately 19% of the sample.

Collaborating institutions collected whole blood in K2EDTA tubes following their own protocols. For TCRbeta analysis, collaborator samples were shipped as frozen whole blood, as isolated PBMCs, or as DNA extracted from either sample type. Details on this clone: No antigen is known for it. Base qualities are not at hand, and no much larger clone is one base apart.

A distance of 9 bases separates the germline ends of V and J, which lose 2 bases and 1 base respectively. Its CDR3 holds 15 amino acids, cysteine through phenylalanine. Only the CDR3 DNA is retained, 45 bases long and in frame from the first base. From the germline V gene, CDR1 is SGDLS and CDR2 is YYNGEE. Sample: peripheral blood. This clonotype originated in a human donor in a cohort sampled during active COVID-19. The chain links TRBV9 with TRBJ1-4; matching of 6 bases hints at TRBD1 as the D gene. The CDR3 region has the sequence CASSVLQGTNEKLFF. The bases read TGTGCCAGCAGCGTCCTACAGGGAACTAATGAAAAACTGTTTTTT.